Sequencing of this T cell receptor beta chain was carried out in a study of T-cell memory formation after mild COVID-19. Study-wide background: For the most part, TCR clusters were specific to one donor.

CDR3 length: 14 residues. V was clipped by 6 bases and J by 4 bases; unmatched bases: 8. Germline assignment: CDR1 MNHNY and CDR2 SVGAGI (reference sequence). Study observations and caveats: Researchers found some responding clones in pre-infection memory, a sign that cross-reactive memory joined.

As for this clonotype: Antigen specificity is unknown.

TCRdb independently ran MiXCR on the 5' RACE reads; one entry per CDR3 protein. The data show 100,000 to 130,000 distinct CDR3 sequences, around 17% seen once. The sequenced material came from PBMCs or a T cell subset sorted from them (not recorded which). The TCR sequence derives from a man aged 18 to 35 who had mild COVID-19 (a few samples of this study predate the infection). Cell type and time point are not known. The gene calls are TRBV6-6 and TRBJ2-7; 8 nucleotides line up with TRBD1. DNA of the CDR3: TGTGCCAGCAGACGAGCAGGGGGCCGGTACGAGCAGTACGTC. Translating it yields CASRRAGGRYEQYV.